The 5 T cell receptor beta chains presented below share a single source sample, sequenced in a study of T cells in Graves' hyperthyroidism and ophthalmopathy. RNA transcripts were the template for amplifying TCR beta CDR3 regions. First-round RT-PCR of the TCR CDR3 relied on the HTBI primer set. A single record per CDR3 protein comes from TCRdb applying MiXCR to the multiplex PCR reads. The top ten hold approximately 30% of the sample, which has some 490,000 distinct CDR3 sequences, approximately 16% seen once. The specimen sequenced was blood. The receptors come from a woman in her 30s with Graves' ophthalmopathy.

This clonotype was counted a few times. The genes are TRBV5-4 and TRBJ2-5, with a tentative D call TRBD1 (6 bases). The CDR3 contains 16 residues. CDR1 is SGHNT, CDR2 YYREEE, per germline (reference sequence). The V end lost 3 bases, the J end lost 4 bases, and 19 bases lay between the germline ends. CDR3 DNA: TGTGCCAGCAGCTCCGGAGGTACAGGGCTTCGAGAGACCCAGTACTTC. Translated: CASSSGGTGLRETQYF.

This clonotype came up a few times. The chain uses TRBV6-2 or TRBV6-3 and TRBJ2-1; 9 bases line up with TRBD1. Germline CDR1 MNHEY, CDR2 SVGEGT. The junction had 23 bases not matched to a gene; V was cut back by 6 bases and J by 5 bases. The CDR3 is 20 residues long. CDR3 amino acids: CASSRPGQGPRVLRDNEQFF. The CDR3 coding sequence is TGTGCCAGCAGCCGGCCGGGACAGGGCCCCCGGGTTTTACGCGACAATGAGCAGTTCTTC.

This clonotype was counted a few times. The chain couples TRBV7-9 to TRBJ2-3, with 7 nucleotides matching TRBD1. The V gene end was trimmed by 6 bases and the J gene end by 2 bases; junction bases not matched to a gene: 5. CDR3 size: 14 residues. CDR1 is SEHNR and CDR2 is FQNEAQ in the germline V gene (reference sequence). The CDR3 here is CASSRQGPTDTQYF. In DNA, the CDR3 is TGTGCCAGCAGTAGACAGGGTCCCACAGATACGCAGTATTTT.

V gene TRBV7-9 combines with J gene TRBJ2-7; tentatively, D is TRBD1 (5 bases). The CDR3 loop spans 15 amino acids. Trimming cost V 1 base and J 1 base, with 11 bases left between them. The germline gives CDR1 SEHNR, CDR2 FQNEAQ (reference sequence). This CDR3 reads CASSLDRGLSYEQYF. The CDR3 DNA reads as TGTGCCAGCAGCTTAGATAGGGGTCTATCCTACGAGCAGTACTTC.

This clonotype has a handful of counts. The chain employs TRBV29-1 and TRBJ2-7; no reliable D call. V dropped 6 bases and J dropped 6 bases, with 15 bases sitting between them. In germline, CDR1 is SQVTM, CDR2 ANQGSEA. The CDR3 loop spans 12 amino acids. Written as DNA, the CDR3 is TGCAGCGTGGAGACTCATCCGGGCGAGCAGTACTTC. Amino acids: CSVETHPGEQYF.